This section outlines one T cell receptor (beta chain) sequence together with its context. There is no known antigen for this receptor. It has no much larger one-base neighbor in the sample; base qualities were not kept. This record comes from a study of cytotoxic CD8 clonotypes in ibrutinib-treated CLL (dated by TCRdb to the early 2020s). Broadly, across the study: The cohort had about a dozen relapsed/refractory and approximately 15 treatment-naive patients; 17 to 18 were IGHV unmutated. On average, each sample had some 260,000 productive templates and about 89,000 productive rearrangements. Patients were still on ibrutinib when every remission and progressive disease sample was collected. Responses were partial in some 24 patients and complete in 2; after median approximately 69 months follow-up, about 14 stayed in remission and roughly twelve progressed. Longitudinal samples were obtainable from 26 of the 86 participants in the trial. Samples at response were collected after a median of about 13 months of treatment, with a range of roughly 6 to 40 months. Cryopreserved peripheral blood mononuclear cells were obtained before treatment, at response, and at either sustained remission or disease progression. Study-wide findings and limitations: Clonality rose at ibrutinib response, remained stable during sustained remission, and dropped back toward baseline at progression. Public clonotypes were found to be uncommon and were observed to contract or remain stable during treatment; the increase in clonality was shown to reflect expansion of private clonotypes at ibrutinib response. At baseline, clonality was higher than in age-matched healthy donors and showed a strong correlation with circulating CD8+ T-cell counts. Sampling times were not matched between patients in sustained remission and patients whose disease was progressing, and lymph node repertoires were not examined.

V and J lose 0 bases and 2 bases, and a span of 10 bases separates them. Taken from the germline V gene (reference sequence), the CDR1 and CDR2 loops are MNHEY and SMNVEV. The CDR3 sequence holds 15 residues, the cysteine and phenylalanine included. Of all the DNA, just the CDR3 is kept, 45 bases in frame from base 1. A MiSeq instrument was used for deep resolution sequencing, which targeted depths ranging from 1 in 1 million up to 1 in 200,000 T cells, with coverage averaging 10x for each clonotype. The immunoSEQ hsTCRB Kit was used to generate the TCR beta libraries. As for the original processing: ImmunoSEQ Data Assistant and ImmunoSEQ Analyzer were used for data analysis, and V, D and J genes were assigned according to IMGT definitions. Clonality, which ranges from 0 to 1, was calculated by subtracting the normalized Shannon entropy of productive rearrangement frequencies from one. Only overrepresented clonotypes making up at least 0.05% of each patient's repertoire were included in the public clonotype analysis. Repertoires from about a dozen age-matched healthy donors in immuneACCESS were used as clonality controls. This is the immuneACCESS table as TCRdb keeps it, with only in-frame sequences that have V and J called. A part of the clones is gone; compared with another copy, unresolved V genes explain less than half, and the rest is unexplained. Clone size and the V and J calls come from that table; the DNA yielded D and trimming. The sample data list about 130,000 clones, and 80% to 90% of these were observed just once. The ten largest clones capture roughly 2% of the sample.

This specimen's time point label, per the study, means: 20 to 25 months on ibrutinib. For TCR beta library preparation, approximately 2 micrograms of genomic DNA was extracted from cryopreserved PBMCs. High-throughput TCR beta sequencing was performed on longitudinal blood samples from CLL patients receiving ibrutinib monotherapy. Patients were enrolled in a phase 2 open-label single-center ibrutinib monotherapy trial. This TCR was sampled from a human donor with chronic lymphocytic leukemia. The V and J segments used are TRBV27 and TRBJ1-2, with the D gene uncertain. Sequencing used PBMCs, obtained after 24 months of ibrutinib treatment. The nucleotides read TGTGCCAGCAGTTTATCCTTTGGGGAAAACTATGGCTACACCTTC. Its protein is CASSLSFGENYGYTF.